What follows are 6 T cell receptor beta chains derived from one specimen sequenced in a study of technical replicates of blood from a few donors. The repertoire was sequenced with immunoSEQ multiplex PCR; TCRdb's copy has only in-frame clones and lacks some. The data contain roughly 81,000 clones, roughly 85% of them singletons. What was sequenced was PBMCs. These receptors all come from a human donor in good health. Some clones in this sample may be carry-over from other donors' samples.

CDR3 loop: CASSPRYSYEQYF. CDR3 DNA: TGTGCCAGCAGCCCCCGGTACTCCTACGAGCAGTACTTC. The chain couples TRBV7-6 to TRBJ2-7; no clear D. This CDR3 is built from 13 residues. The ends were cut back, 5 bases at V and 0 bases at J, with 8 bases in the middle. In germline, CDR1 is SGHVS, CDR2 FNYEAQ.

CDR3 region: CASSGASGKTGEQYF. The CDR3 bases are TGTGCCAGCTCTGGGGCTAGCGGGAAAACGGGGGAGCAGTACTTC. The rearrangement links TRBV19 to TRBJ2-7; TRBD2 agrees at 9 bases. This CDR3 has 15 amino acids. The germline V gene has CDR1 LNHDA and CDR2 SQIVND (reference sequence). Trimming took 9 bases from V and 7 from J; bases not matched to a gene: 16.

This sequence joins TRBV19 and TRBJ1-2; no firm D call. The CDR3 is 12 residues long. The V gene's germline CDR1 is LNHDA and CDR2 SQIVND (reference sequence). With 10 bases removed from V and 7 bases from J, the gap between germline ends came to 16 bases. CDR3 in amino acids: CATSSGGGGYTF. The CDR3 coding sequence is TGTGCCACCAGCTCGGGAGGAGGTGGCTACACCTTC. Complete variable domain (other parts from reference TRBV19 and TRBJ1-2): DGGITQSPKYLFRKEGQNVTLSCEQNLNHDAMYWYRQDPGQGLRLIYYSQIVNDFQKGDIAEGYSVSREKKESFPLTVTSAQKNPTAFYLCATSSGGGGYTFGSGTRLTVV.

The chain couples TRBV25-1 to TRBJ2-1; D not resolved. This CDR3 is 12 amino acids long. The V gene's germline CDR1 is MGHDK and CDR2 SYGVNS. Deletions cut 8 bases from V and 3 bases from J, with 8 bases between. Here the CDR3 DNA reads TGTGCCAGCCGGCGGCTCTACAATGAGCAGTTCTTC. This codes for CASRRLYNEQFF.

This clone appeared a few times. CDR3 DNA: TGTGCCAGCAGCTTAGTCGGCAGGCGAACCTCGAACACTGAAGCTTTCTTT. Translating it yields CASSLVGRRTSNTEAFF. The V and J genes are TRBV11-2 and TRBJ1-1; no clear D gene. Looked up from germline, CDR1 is SGHAT and CDR2 is FQNNGV. With 1 base removed from V and 1 base from J, the gap between germline ends came to 16 bases. This CDR3 is 17 amino acids long.

The V and J genes are TRBV7-2 and TRBJ2-3; 9 nucleotides agree with TRBD2. The CDR3 is 15 amino acids. Germline CDR1 and CDR2: SGHTA and FQGNSA. The trim removed 5 bases at V and 0 bases at J, leaving 3 bases unmatched. The CDR3 here is CASSRTSASTDTQYF. In nucleotides, the CDR3 is TGTGCCAGCAGCCGGACTAGCGCCAGCACAGATACGCAGTATTTT.